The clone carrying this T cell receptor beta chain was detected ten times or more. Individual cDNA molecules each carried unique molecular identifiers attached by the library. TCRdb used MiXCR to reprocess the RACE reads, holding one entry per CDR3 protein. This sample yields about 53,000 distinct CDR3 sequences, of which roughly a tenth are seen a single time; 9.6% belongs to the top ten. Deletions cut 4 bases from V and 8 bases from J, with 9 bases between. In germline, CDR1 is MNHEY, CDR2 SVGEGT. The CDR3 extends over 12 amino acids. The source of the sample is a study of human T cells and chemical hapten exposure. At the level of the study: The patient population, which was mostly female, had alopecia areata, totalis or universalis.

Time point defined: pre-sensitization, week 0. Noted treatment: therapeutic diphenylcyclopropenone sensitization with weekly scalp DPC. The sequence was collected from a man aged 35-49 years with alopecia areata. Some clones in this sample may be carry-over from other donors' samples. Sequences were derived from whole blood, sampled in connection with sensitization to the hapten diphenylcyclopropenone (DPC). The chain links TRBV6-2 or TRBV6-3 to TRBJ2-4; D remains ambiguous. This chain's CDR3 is CASSFRGHIQYF. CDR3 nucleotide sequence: TGTGCCAGCAGTTTCCGTGGACACATTCAGTACTTC.